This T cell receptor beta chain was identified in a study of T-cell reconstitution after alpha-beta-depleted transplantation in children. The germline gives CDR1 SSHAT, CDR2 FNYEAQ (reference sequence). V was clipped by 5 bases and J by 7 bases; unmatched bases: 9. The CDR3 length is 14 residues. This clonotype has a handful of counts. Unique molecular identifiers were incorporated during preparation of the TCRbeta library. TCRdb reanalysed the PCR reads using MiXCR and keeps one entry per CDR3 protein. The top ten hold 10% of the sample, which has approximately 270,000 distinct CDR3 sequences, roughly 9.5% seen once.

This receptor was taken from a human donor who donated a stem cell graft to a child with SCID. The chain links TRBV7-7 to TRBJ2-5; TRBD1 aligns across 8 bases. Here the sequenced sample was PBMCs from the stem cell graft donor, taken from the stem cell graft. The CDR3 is CASSPGTGSWTQYF. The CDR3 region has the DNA TGTGCCAGCAGCCCAGGGACAGGCTCCTGGACCCAGTACTTC.